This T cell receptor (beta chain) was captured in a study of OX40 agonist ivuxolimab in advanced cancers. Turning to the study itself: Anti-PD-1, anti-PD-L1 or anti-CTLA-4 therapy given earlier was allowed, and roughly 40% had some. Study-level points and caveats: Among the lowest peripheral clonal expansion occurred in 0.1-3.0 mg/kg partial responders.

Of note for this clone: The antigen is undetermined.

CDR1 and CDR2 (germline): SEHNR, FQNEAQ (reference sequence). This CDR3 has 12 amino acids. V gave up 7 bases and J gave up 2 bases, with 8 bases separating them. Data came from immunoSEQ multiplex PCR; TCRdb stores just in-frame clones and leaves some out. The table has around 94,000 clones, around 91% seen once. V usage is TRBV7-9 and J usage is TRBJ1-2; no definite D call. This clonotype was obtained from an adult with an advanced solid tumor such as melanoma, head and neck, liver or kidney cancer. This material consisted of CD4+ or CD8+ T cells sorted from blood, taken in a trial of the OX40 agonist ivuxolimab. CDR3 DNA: TGTGCCAGCACCGAGGTGAACTATGGCTACACCTTC. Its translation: CASTEVNYGYTF.